This TCR beta chain comes out of a study of shared clonotypes between healthy human individuals. Trimming took 10 bases from V and 4 from J, leaving 17 bases between them. The CDR3 consists of 13 residues. Germline-derived CDR1 and CDR2 are SEHNR and FQNEAQ (reference sequence). Naive-designated CD8 cells lacked CD45RO, were positively enriched for CCR7, and omitted terminally differentiated effector memory CD45RA+ cells. About this clone itself: Its target is not known.

TCRdb's table, derived via immunoSEQ multiplex PCR, lists solely in-frame clones and lacks some. The table has millions of clones, about 93% seen once. Study observations and caveats: Among donors, clonotype sharing was expected to be affected by sequencing depth.

This clonotype was sampled from a man younger than 35 in good health. Some clones in this sample may be carry-over from other donors' samples. The gene calls are TRBV7-9 and TRBJ2-7; D possibly matches TRBD1 or TRBD2 (5 bases each). Source material: naive CD8+ T cells from PBMCs. CDR3 coding DNA: TGTGCCACCCGGGACGCGAATAATTACGAGCAGTACTTC. This encodes CATRDANNYEQYF.